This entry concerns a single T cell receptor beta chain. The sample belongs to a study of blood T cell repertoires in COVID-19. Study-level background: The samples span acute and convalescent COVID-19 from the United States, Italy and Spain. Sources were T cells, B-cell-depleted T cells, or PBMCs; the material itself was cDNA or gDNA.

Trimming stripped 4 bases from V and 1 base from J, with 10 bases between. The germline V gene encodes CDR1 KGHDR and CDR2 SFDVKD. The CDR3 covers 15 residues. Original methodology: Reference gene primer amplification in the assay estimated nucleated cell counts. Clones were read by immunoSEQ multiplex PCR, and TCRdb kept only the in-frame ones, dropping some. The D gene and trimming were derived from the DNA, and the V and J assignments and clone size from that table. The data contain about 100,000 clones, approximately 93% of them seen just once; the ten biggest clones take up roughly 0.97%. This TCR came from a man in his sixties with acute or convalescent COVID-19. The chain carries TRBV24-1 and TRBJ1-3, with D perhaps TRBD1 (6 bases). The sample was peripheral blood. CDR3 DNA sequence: TGTGCCACCAGTGACCCGGGACAATCTGGAAACACCATATATTTT. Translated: CATSDPGQSGNTIYF.